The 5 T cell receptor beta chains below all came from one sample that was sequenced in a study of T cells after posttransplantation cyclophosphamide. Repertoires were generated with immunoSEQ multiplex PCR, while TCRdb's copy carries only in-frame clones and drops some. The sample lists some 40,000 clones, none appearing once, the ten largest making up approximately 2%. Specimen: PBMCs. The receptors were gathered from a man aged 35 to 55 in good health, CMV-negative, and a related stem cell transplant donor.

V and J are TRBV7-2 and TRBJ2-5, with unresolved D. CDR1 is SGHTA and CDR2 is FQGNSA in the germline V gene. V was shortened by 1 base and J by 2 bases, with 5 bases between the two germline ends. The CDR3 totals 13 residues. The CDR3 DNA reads TGTGCCAGCAGCTTAGTCGTTCAAGAGACCCAGTACTTC. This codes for CASSLVVQETQYF.

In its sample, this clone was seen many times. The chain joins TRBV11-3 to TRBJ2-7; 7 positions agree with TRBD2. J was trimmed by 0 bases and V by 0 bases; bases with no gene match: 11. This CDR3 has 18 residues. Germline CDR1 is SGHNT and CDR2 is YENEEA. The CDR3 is CASSLDLGGKNCSYEQYF. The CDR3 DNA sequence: TGTGCCAGCAGCTTAGATCTGGGGGGGAAAAACTGCTCCTACGAGCAGTACTTC.

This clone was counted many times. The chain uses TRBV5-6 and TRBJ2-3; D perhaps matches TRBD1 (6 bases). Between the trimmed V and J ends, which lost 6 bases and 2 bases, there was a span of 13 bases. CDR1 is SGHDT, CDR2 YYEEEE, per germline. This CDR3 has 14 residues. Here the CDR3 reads CASNTGQLTDTQYF. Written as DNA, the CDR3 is TGTGCCAGCAACACAGGACAGCTCACAGATACGCAGTATTTT.

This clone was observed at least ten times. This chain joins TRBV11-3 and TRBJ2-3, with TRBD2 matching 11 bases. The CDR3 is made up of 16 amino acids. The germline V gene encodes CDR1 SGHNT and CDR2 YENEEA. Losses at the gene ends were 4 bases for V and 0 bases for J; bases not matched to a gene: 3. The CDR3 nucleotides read TGTGCCAGCAGCTCCGGGACTAGCGGAAGCACAGATACGCAGTATTTT. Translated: CASSSGTSGSTDTQYF.

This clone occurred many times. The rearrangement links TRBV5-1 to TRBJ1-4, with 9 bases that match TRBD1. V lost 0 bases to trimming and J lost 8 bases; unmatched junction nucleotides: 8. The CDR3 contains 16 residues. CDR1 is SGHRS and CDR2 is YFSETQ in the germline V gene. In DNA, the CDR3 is TGCGCCAGCAGCTTGGGGTGGGACAGGGAGGCGGAAAAACTGTTTTTT. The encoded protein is CASSLGWDREAEKLFF.